This T cell receptor beta chain was found in a study of vaccination effects on CD4 cells after COVID-19. Points on this clone: What it binds is not known.

Once cultured for 10 to 11 days, the cells underwent separation to obtain CD4+ T cells. Vaccination of participants consisted of two doses of either the BNT162b2 or mRNA-1273 vaccine. Germline V gene sequence: CDR1 ENHRY, CDR2 SYGVKD. This CDR3 comprises 14 residues. With 2 bases removed from V and 5 bases from J, the gap between germline ends came to 12 bases. Sequencing used immunoSEQ multiplex PCR; TCRdb keeps in-frame clones, though not all of them. This table holds about 45,000 clones, about three quarters found once. The receptor's source is a human donor who received a COVID-19 vaccine. This sample comprised CD4+ T cells from PBMCs cultured without peptide, obtained after COVID-19 vaccination. The chain joins TRBV10-3 to TRBJ1-2; possibly TRBD1 for D (6 bases). The CDR3 region is CAISEDSRGYGYTF. In DNA, the CDR3 is TGTGCCATCAGTGAGGATTCCAGGGGTTATGGCTACACCTTC.